The following is a TCR beta chain sequence with its context. Its antigen is unknown. It has no much larger one-base neighbor in the sample; base qualities were not kept. The library was prepared using the immunoSEQ multiplex PCR assay. For the multiplex PCR, a mixture combining 60 forward primers for TCR Vbeta segments and 13 reverse primers for TCR Jbeta segments was used. Amplification of the CDR3 region of rearranged TCR beta genes was performed with a multiplex PCR assay on genomic DNA. On the Illumina HiSeq System, the amplified TCR beta libraries were sequenced as 87-base-pair reads. As for how the authors treated the data: A later analysis counted approximately 74 million unique TCR beta chains across the 690 or so repertoires, and 9 million to 14 million of these chains were shared by at least two donors. Raw reads were error-corrected and collapsed into unique sequences with a nearest-neighbor algorithm that merged closely related sequences to remove PCR and sequencing errors. CDR3 sequences were aligned to IMGT reference sequences to assign V, D and J gene segments. For a sequence to be retained, at least a six-nucleotide match to both a V gene segment and a J gene segment was required. Rearrangements were classified as productive when the CDR3 lacked stop codons and remained in frame with V and J, and all other rearrangements were classified as non-productive. CDR3 was defined according to IMGT convention as the region running from the second conserved V-encoded cysteine to the conserved J-encoded phenylalanine. In an earlier analysis of around 570 of the donors, sequences lacking an unambiguous match to a single V gene segment were excluded. An earlier analysis of fewer than 650 of the donors classified V segments as functional when productive rearrangements were above 56.7% and as segregating when the standard deviation between donors was above 5%. A statistical classification framework was built for diagnosing cytomegalovirus status from the catalog of TCR beta chain sequences. In a later analysis, TCR nucleotide sequences were compared against IMGT/GENE-DB human TR gene sequences so that V and J genes could be assigned. In a later analysis, CDR3 sequences and most-parsimonious VDJ recombination scenarios were assigned using the TCRdist pipeline. In a later analysis, each TCR beta chain was defined by its CDR3 amino acid sequence together with its V-gene family, and reads without a unique V-gene family were excluded. To address suspected cross-contamination and a sequencing artifact, a later analysis removed some 620 highly shared, low-generation-probability nucleotide sequences. In a later analysis, a clonal expansion index was calculated for each public chain from normalized within-repertoire ranks of inferred template counts. In a later analysis, generation probabilities were computed with a VDJ recombination model fitted to out-of-frame rearrangements, and the resulting probabilities were checked against IGoR. In a later analysis, TCR-TCR, TCR-HLA and TCR-CMV co-occurrence was scored with hypergeometric tests, and a repertoire-size bias correction was applied to TCR pairs. To estimate false discovery rates, a later analysis permuted the HLA or CMV assignments 20 times. In a later analysis, co-occurring TCRs were grouped with DBSCAN, and TCRdist sequence similarity was added when clustering was performed within HLA-allele-positive subsets. For co-occurrence clustering, repertoires with fewer than 30,000 or more than 120,000 public chains were excluded, along with 4 to 6 repertoires with anomalous nucleotide sharing. TCRdb provides this immuneACCESS table in a form limited to in-frame rearrangements. Some clones are lacking; in checked studies, under half of them reflect an unresolved V gene, and why the rest are absent is not known. That table furnishes V, J and clone size, whereas the DNA furnished D and trimming. The sample profile shows some 150,000 clones; roughly 80% of them were found once. The top ten hold approximately 4.5% of the sample.

The data were obtained in a study of cytomegalovirus exposure and HLA in healthy donors (dated by TCRdb to about 2017). At the level of the whole study: According to an earlier analysis of around 600 of the donors, some 180 million T cells yielded roughly 110 million unique TCR beta sequences and around 300 Gb of sequence data. The number of typed donors differed by locus: about 629-630 for A, B, C, DRB1 and DQB1; 522 for DQA1; 600 to 610 for DPA1; and about 470 for DPB1. Donor age, sex, ethnicity and CMV serostatus were collected together with the repertoire data. Besides the first cohort of more than 650 subjects, a separate validation cohort made up of 95 to 150 different subjects was used. In a later genetic analysis, genome-wide SNP genotypes for about 65% of the roughly 700 donors were used, and that subset was treated as a discovery cohort. In a later analysis, previously published TCR beta repertoires from 550 to 700 donors were re-analyzed and high-resolution HLA genotyping was added so that TCR occurrence patterns could be studied. The study was designed to test whether signatures of past pathogen exposure could be identified by cataloging public T cell receptors. In the later analysis, no new phenotypic data were used to find candidate immune exposures; instead, reliance was placed on TCR beta sequences and their occurrence across donors. Using immunosequencing, the study profiled T cell repertoires from 550 to 750 subjects and related those repertoires to cytomegalovirus serostatus. HLA typing covered class I and class II loci at four-digit resolution. Roughly 5 DR-DQ haplotypes were handled as single units for association and clustering because linkage in the cohort was strong. An early release that covered some 640 HLA-typed donors contained 300 to 350 gigabases of sequencing data and around 80 million unique TCR sequences. Of the 300 to 450 genotyped donors, approximately 80% were placed in the genetic ancestry cluster associated with self-reported Caucasian donors. High-throughput TCR immunosequencing, statistical association of individual TCRs with disease status, and machine learning were combined to predict cytomegalovirus infection status. An earlier analysis of several hundred of the donors applied high-throughput TCR beta sequencing to assess whether each TCR beta V gene segment acted as functional or pseudogenic. Across approximately 400 genotyped donors of the cohort, an average of roughly 250,000 unique TCR beta nucleotide sequences per donor were sequenced, and roughly 20% of those sequences were non-productive. All discovery cohort repertoires had been generated using a single sequencing platform.

The cohort was made up of several hundred healthy bone marrow donors. All cohort members were sampled while nominally healthy, although unrecorded immune exposures were likely present. The donor was CMV seronegative and belonged to the group of approximately 320 seronegative cohort members. Every donor gave a peripheral blood sample, and the peripheral blood mononuclear cells from that sample were used for TCR beta sequencing. Genomic DNA was extracted from the blood cell samples with the Qiagen DNeasy Blood Extraction Kit. The germline V gene (reference sequence) gives CDR1 as MNHEY and CDR2 as SMNVEV. CDR3 length: 16 amino acids, cysteine to phenylalanine. Only the CDR3 region is kept as DNA, spanning 48 bases read in frame from base 1. At the junction V is shortened by 3 bases and J by 9 bases; bases outside the gene matches: 10. Summary of the overall study and its limitations: Correlated functional status among segregating V segments might reflect linkage disequilibrium, but an unknown experimental factor could not be ruled out. In vitro tests confirmed that a few of the cytomegalovirus-associated TCR beta chains recognize cytomegalovirus antigens. The only immune exposure information available for the cohort was CMV serostatus. A further reported finding was that TCR beta sequences accurately predicted the HLA-A and HLA-B alleles for most subjects in the first cohort. In a later genetic analysis, fewer N-insertions in productive TCRs were reported among donors in an Asian-associated ancestry cluster than the 666-donor mean. The authors suggested that the approach could potentially be generalized to other disease states and immunological phenotypes. A later analysis reported that several top co-occurrence clusters appeared linked to parvovirus B19, influenza, CMV and Epstein-Barr virus. A later analysis found that TCR association rates varied across HLA loci, with DRB1 alleles showing the most associated TCRs and HLA-C alleles the fewest. Compared with equally common non-associated chains, HLA-associated TCR beta chains in a later analysis were more clonally expanded and had lower generation probabilities. Strong co-occurrence of HLA alleles, especially DR and DQ, made assigning TCR associations to individual alleles difficult. Because counts were too low, under 20 rarely observed V segments, including chromosome 9 orphons, were left out of the earlier analysis of some 640 of the donors. At a false discovery rate of 0.05, a later analysis linked 15,000 to 20,000 TCR beta sequences to specific HLA alleles. Some IMGT-functional V segments, including TRBV6-2 and TRBV6-3, could not be told apart with the 87-base-pair reads, so those segments were excluded. The study listed approximately 150 TCR beta chains as associated with cytomegalovirus. Most TCR sequences were observed very rarely across donors, whereas some public TCRs were present in many individuals. The sequencing pipeline was judged likely to have produced a cluster of highly shared sequence variants as a technical artifact. Broadly in line with IMGT annotations, most TCR beta V segments showed up in productive rearrangements about 87% or about 30% of the time in an earlier analysis of 450 to 750 of the donors. Most CMV-associated TCR beta chains appeared to be HLA-restricted in a later analysis, and the HLA associations seemed to be driven largely by CMV exposure. Presence/absence analyses assumed roughly uniform sequencing depth across donors, an assumption that may not hold. V-gene and J-gene trimming of TCR beta chains was associated with a missense DCLRE1C variant in a later genetic analysis, and the association was replicated in an independent cohort. This cohort had only TCR beta chains sequenced, and the lack of alpha or paired-chain data limited which features could be detected. HLA typing was unavailable for some donors at each locus, so association tests used only the typed subset. The classifier was reported to diagnose cytomegalovirus status with high specificity and sensitivity in both the original and validation cohorts.

The clonotype was recovered from a man aged 25-40 years in good health and CMV-seronegative. The chain links TRBV27 with TRBJ1-6; 8 bases in the middle match TRBD1. The source material was PBMCs. The bases are TGTGCCAGCAGTTTCGAAACAGGGGGAGAGGGTTCACCCCTCCACTTT. It specifies CASSFETGGEGSPLHF.